This is a list of T cell receptor beta chains from one sample in a study of blood T cells in healthy people across ages. Each CDR3 protein gets one entry after TCRdb re-called the 5' RACE reads with MiXCR. The profile shows 450,000 to 650,000 distinct CDR3 sequences, around 24% of them singletons. These records were also assigned to another study, of T cells of mothers and their children.

The sample was blood. The source is a boy younger than 18 in good health. Both conserved end residues are part of each CDR3. A D gene is named only where the DNA matches it firmly. Not all rows give a size; the values are once, few, many and, for expanded clones, a class.

V gene: TRBV9; D gene: -; clone size: few; J gene: TRBJ2-1; CDR3 protein: CASSESGRNEQFF; CDR3 DNA: TGTGCCAGCAGCGAATCGGGGCGGAATGAGCAGTTCTTC
V gene: TRBV14; D gene: -; clone size: few; J gene: TRBJ2-3; CDR3 protein: CASSHTGWSTDTQYF; CDR3 DNA: TGTGCCAGCAGCCATACAGGGTGGAGCACAGATACGCAGTATTTT
V gene: TRBV14; D gene: -; clone size: -; J gene: TRBJ1-4; CDR3 protein: CASSPWDLKGEKLFF; CDR3 DNA: TGTGCCAGCAGCCCTTGGGACCTAAAAGGGGAAAAACTGTTTTTT
V gene: TRBV24-1; D gene: -; clone size: few; J gene: TRBJ1-1; CDR3 protein: CATSEGDTEAFF; CDR3 DNA: TGTGCCACCAGTGAGGGGGACACTGAAGCTTTCTTT
V gene: TRBV10-3; D gene: -; clone size: -; J gene: TRBJ2-2; CDR3 protein: CAISESQRATGELFF; CDR3 DNA: TGTGCCATCAGTGAGTCCCAGCGGGCCACCGGGGAGCTGTTTTTT
V gene: TRBV6-5; D gene: TRBD2; clone size: few; J gene: TRBJ2-4; CDR3 protein: CASSYSQTSGSRDIQYF; CDR3 DNA: TGTGCCAGCAGTTACTCTCAGACTAGCGGGAGTAGGGACATTCAGTACTTC
V gene: TRBV5-5; D gene: -; clone size: few; J gene: TRBJ2-4; CDR3 protein: CASSPRDMKNIQYF; CDR3 DNA: TGTGCCAGCAGCCCCCGGGACATGAAAAACATTCAGTACTTC
V gene: TRBV7-2; D gene: -; clone size: -; J gene: TRBJ2-7; CDR3 protein: CASSLAAEQYF; CDR3 DNA: TGTGCCAGCAGCTTAGCGGCCGAGCAGTACTTC
V gene: TRBV2; D gene: TRBD1; clone size: few; J gene: TRBJ2-7; CDR3 protein: CASIRQGAIHEQYF; CDR3 DNA: TGTGCCAGCATCCGACAGGGGGCTATTCACGAGCAGTACTTC
V gene: TRBV27; D gene: -; clone size: few; J gene: TRBJ2-5; CDR3 protein: CASSPSLRLETQYF; CDR3 DNA: TGTGCCAGCAGTCCCAGCCTTAGATTGGAGACCCAGTACTTC
V gene: TRBV5-6; D gene: -; clone size: few; J gene: TRBJ2-7; CDR3 protein: CASSSMTTLYYEQYF; CDR3 DNA: TGTGCCAGCAGCTCTATGACTACCCTCTACTACGAGCAGTACTTC
V gene: TRBV2; D gene: -; clone size: few; J gene: TRBJ2-1; CDR3 protein: CASRGSSSYNEQFF; CDR3 DNA: TGTGCCAGCAGAGGATCAAGCTCCTACAATGAGCAGTTCTTC
V gene: TRBV29-1; D gene: -; clone size: few; J gene: TRBJ1-4; CDR3 protein: CSALQGPVNEKLFF; CDR3 DNA: TGCAGCGCCTTACAGGGTCCCGTTAATGAAAAACTGTTTTTT
V gene: TRBV7-3; D gene: -; clone size: few; J gene: TRBJ1-2; CDR3 protein: CASSLNAVNYGYTF; CDR3 DNA: TGTGCCAGCAGCTTGAATGCAGTTAACTATGGCTACACCTTC
V gene: TRBV7-2; D gene: -; clone size: many; J gene: TRBJ2-1; CDR3 protein: CASSLMGYNEQFF; CDR3 DNA: TGTGCCAGCAGCTTAATGGGATACAATGAGCAGTTCTTC
V gene: TRBV28; D gene: -; clone size: few; J gene: TRBJ2-5; CDR3 protein: CASSQDETQYF; CDR3 DNA: TGTGCCAGCAGTCAAGATGAGACCCAGTACTTC
V gene: TRBV12-3/TRBV12-4; D gene: -; clone size: few; J gene: TRBJ2-5; CDR3 protein: CASSSGLVDQYF; CDR3 DNA: TGTGCCAGCAGCTCAGGCCTGGTCGACCAGTACTTC
V gene: TRBV29-1; D gene: TRBD2; clone size: few; J gene: TRBJ2-1; CDR3 protein: CSVVGGEAFF; CDR3 DNA: TGCAGCGTTGTCGGGGGGGAGGCGTTCTTC
V gene: TRBV29-1; D gene: TRBD1; clone size: few; J gene: TRBJ1-5; CDR3 protein: CSVQGANQPQHF; CDR3 DNA: TGCAGCGTCCAGGGGGCCAATCAGCCCCAGCATTTT
V gene: TRBV7-2; D gene: -; clone size: many; J gene: TRBJ1-2; CDR3 protein: CASTETPPPANYGYTF; CDR3 DNA: TGTGCCAGCACCGAGACACCTCCACCCGCTAACTATGGCTACACCTTC
V gene: TRBV28; D gene: -; clone size: few; J gene: TRBJ2-3; CDR3 protein: CASSLFWGKADTQYF; CDR3 DNA: TGTGCCAGCAGTTTATTTTGGGGGAAGGCAGATACGCAGTATTTT
V gene: TRBV5-1; D gene: TRBD1; clone size: -; J gene: TRBJ2-7; CDR3 protein: CASSSGQSSSYEQYF; CDR3 DNA: TGCGCCAGCAGCTCGGGACAGAGCAGCTCCTACGAGCAGTACTTC
V gene: TRBV28; D gene: TRBD1; clone size: many; J gene: TRBJ2-3; CDR3 protein: CASSSSGTGGYTQYF; CDR3 DNA: TGTGCCAGCAGTTCTTCCGGGACAGGGGGTTATACGCAGTATTTT
V gene: TRBV24-1; D gene: -; clone size: few; J gene: TRBJ2-1; CDR3 protein: CATSDPNRPFGEQFF; CDR3 DNA: TGTGCCACCAGTGATCCGAATCGCCCGTTCGGTGAGCAGTTCTTC
V gene: TRBV7-9; D gene: TRBD1; clone size: few; J gene: TRBJ1-1; CDR3 protein: CASSQTGAAREAFF; CDR3 DNA: TGTGCCAGCAGCCAAACAGGGGCTGCTCGGGAAGCTTTCTTT
V gene: TRBV28; D gene: -; clone size: -; J gene: TRBJ1-6; CDR3 protein: CASSFPDRPYSPLHF; CDR3 DNA: TGTGCCAGCAGTTTCCCGGACAGACCCTATTCACCCCTCCACTTT
V gene: TRBV28; D gene: -; clone size: -; J gene: TRBJ2-1; CDR3 protein: CASSFRGAAYYNEQFF; CDR3 DNA: TGTGCCAGCAGTTTTAGAGGGGCAGCCTACTACAATGAGCAGTTCTTC
V gene: TRBV4-2; D gene: -; clone size: -; J gene: TRBJ2-5; CDR3 protein: CASSPEDNQETQYF; CDR3 DNA: TGTGCCAGCAGCCCTGAAGACAACCAAGAGACCCAGTACTTC
V gene: TRBV7-2; D gene: -; clone size: -; J gene: TRBJ1-1; CDR3 protein: CASSFWTEGYEAFF; CDR3 DNA: TGTGCCAGCAGCTTCTGGACAGAAGGTTATGAAGCTTTCTTT
V gene: TRBV20-1; D gene: TRBD1; clone size: -; J gene: TRBJ1-3; CDR3 protein: CSARAKGQAGNTIYF; CDR3 DNA: TGCAGTGCTAGAGCAAAAGGACAGGCTGGAAACACCATATATTTT
V gene: TRBV11-2; D gene: -; clone size: -; J gene: TRBJ2-5; CDR3 protein: CASSLGALEETQYF; CDR3 DNA: TGTGCCAGCAGCTTAGGGGCCCTGGAAGAGACCCAGTACTTC
V gene: TRBV4-2; D gene: TRBD2; clone size: -; J gene: TRBJ2-7; CDR3 protein: CASSQEGGSSYEQYF; CDR3 DNA: TGTGCCAGCAGCCAAGAGGGCGGGAGCTCCTACGAGCAGTACTTC
V gene: TRBV4-1; D gene: -; clone size: -; J gene: TRBJ1-2; CDR3 protein: CASSQDAEPRTNSYGYTF; CDR3 DNA: TGCGCCAGCAGCCAAGATGCAGAACCCCGAACCAATTCCTATGGCTACACCTTC
V gene: TRBV15; D gene: -; clone size: many; J gene: TRBJ2-5; CDR3 protein: CATPQGRETQYF; CDR3 DNA: TGTGCCACCCCGCAGGGAAGGGAGACCCAGTACTTC
V gene: TRBV12-3/TRBV12-4; D gene: -; clone size: -; J gene: TRBJ2-2; CDR3 protein: CASSPGGVHTGELFF; CDR3 DNA: TGTGCCAGCAGCCCAGGGGGGGTCCATACCGGGGAGCTGTTTTTT
V gene: TRBV10-3; D gene: TRBD2; clone size: -; J gene: TRBJ2-5; CDR3 protein: CATKLAGGRETQYF; CDR3 DNA: TGTGCCACGAAACTAGCGGGAGGACGGGAGACCCAGTACTTC
V gene: TRBV4-3; D gene: TRBD2; clone size: many; J gene: TRBJ2-5; CDR3 protein: CASSQELAAYQETQYF; CDR3 DNA: TGCGCCAGCAGCCAAGAACTAGCGGCCTACCAAGAGACCCAGTACTTC
V gene: TRBV13; D gene: TRBD2; clone size: -; J gene: TRBJ2-1; CDR3 protein: CASSSQGSGGLVQFF; CDR3 DNA: TGTGCCAGCAGCTCCCAGGGTAGCGGGGGATTGGTGCAGTTCTTC
V gene: TRBV12-3/TRBV12-4; D gene: -; clone size: -; J gene: TRBJ2-6; CDR3 protein: CASSTTGGANVLTF; CDR3 DNA: TGTGCCAGCAGTACGACTGGTGGGGCCAACGTCCTGACTTTC